This TCR beta chain stems from a study of blood T cell repertoires in COVID-19 (TCRdb year 2020). Context from the whole study: Samples covering the acute and convalescent phases of COVID-19 were provided by collaborators in the United States, Italy and Spain. The repertoires were released in a freely available public database meant as a resource for research on the immune response to SARS-CoV-2. The samples were drawn from the first 160 participants of the ongoing ImmuneRACE study and from 950 to 1,500 subjects provided by 6 global collaborators. The prospective study material was composed of cDNA or gDNA derived from T cells, B-cell-depleted T cells, or PBMCs. Where available, HLA class I and class II types were taken from metadata supplied by the sample provider and were not determined by assay-based typing. A de-identified subject ID, COVID-19 status, age in years and sex were almost always included in the sample metadata. The dataset comprised deeply sampled blood TCRbeta repertoires from subjects exposed to, actively infected with, or recovered from COVID-19. General findings and caveats noted by the study authors: How much clinical and demographic metadata was included differed by source and by participant, and the metadata was provided uncurated.

The collaborating institutions used their own protocols to collect whole blood in K2EDTA tubes. Collaborator samples were shipped for TCRbeta analysis as frozen whole blood, isolated PBMCs, or DNA extracted from either sample type. As for this clone: The specificity of this receptor is unknown. Within one base of it there is no much larger clone, and no base qualities were kept.

Taken from the germline V gene (reference sequence), the CDR1 and CDR2 loops are LNHDA and SQIVND. Reading from cysteine to phenylalanine, the CDR3 counts 15 amino acids. The sequence is cut down to CDR3 DNA, 45 bases in frame from base 1. The junction carries 20 bases between V and J, which are trimmed by 6 bases and 6 bases respectively. TCRbeta CDR3 regions were amplified from genomic DNA using the immunoSEQ Assay, a bias-controlled multiplex PCR. In the paper's pipeline: The number of nucleated cells in each sample was estimated from the amplification of reference gene primers within the assay. Sequence reads were collapsed and filtered to measure the absolute abundance of every unique TCRbeta CDR3 rearrangement. For each sample, productive Simpson clonality was calculated as the square root of Simpson's diversity index over productive rearrangements. This immuneACCESS table, as held by TCRdb, lists in-frame sequences with V and J called but not all clones. Of the missing ones, under half trace to an unresolved V gene in checked studies; the others have no known cause. V and J calls plus clone size are reproduced from that table; the DNA served to infer D and trimming. This sample gives 130,000 to 150,000 clones in total; around 80% of them show up just once. The ten largest account for 10% of the sample.

Input material: peripheral blood. The clonotype was recovered from a man aged 55 to 70 with active or convalescent COVID-19. Here the chain combines TRBV19 and TRBJ1-1; the D gene is possibly TRBD1, with 5 bases matching. The sequenced DNA: TGTGCCAGTAGGTCAGGCGGGGGTAGGGTAGCTGAAGCTTTCTTT. The encoded protein is CASRSGGGRVAEAFF.